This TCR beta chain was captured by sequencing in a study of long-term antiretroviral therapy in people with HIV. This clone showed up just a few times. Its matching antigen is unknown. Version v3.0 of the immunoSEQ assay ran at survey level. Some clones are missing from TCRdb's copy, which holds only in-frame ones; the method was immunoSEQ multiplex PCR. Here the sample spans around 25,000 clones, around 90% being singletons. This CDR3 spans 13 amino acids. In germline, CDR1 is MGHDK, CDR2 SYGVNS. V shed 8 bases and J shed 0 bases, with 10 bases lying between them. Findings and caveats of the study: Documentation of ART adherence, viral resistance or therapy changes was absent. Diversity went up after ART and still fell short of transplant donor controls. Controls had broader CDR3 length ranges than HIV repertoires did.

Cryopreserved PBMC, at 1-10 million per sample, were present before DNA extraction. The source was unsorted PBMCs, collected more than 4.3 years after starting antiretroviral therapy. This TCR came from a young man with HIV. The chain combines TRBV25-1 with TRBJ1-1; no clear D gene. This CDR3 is CASAARMNTEAFF. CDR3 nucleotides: TGTGCCAGCGCCGCGCGGATGAACACTGAAGCTTTCTTT.